This T cell receptor beta chain was sequenced in a study of blood T cell repertoires in COVID-19. Study-level background: Donors in the United States, Italy and Spain gave samples during acute or convalescent COVID-19. Sources were T cells, B-cell-depleted T cells, or PBMCs; the material itself was cDNA or gDNA.

Germline CDR1 and CDR2: LGHDT and YNNKEL (reference sequence). The CDR3 has 14 amino acids. V gave up 0 bases and J gave up 3 bases, with 8 bases separating them. Measured with immunoSEQ multiplex PCR; TCRdb has only the in-frame clones, and not every one. Here the sample spans roughly 40,000 clones, roughly 90% being singletons. This sequence was found in a man aged 65 to 79 with acute or convalescent COVID-19. This chain connects TRBV3-1 (or the pseudogene TRBV3-2) to TRBJ2-5; D is undetermined. Sequenced sample: peripheral blood. The CDR3 is CASSQDGGEETQYF. The CDR3 nucleotides are TGTGCCAGCAGCCAAGACGGCGGTGAAGAGACCCAGTACTTC.